This T cell receptor (beta chain) was retrieved from a study of blood T cell repertoires in COVID-19. Background on the study: There were acute and convalescent COVID-19 samples, and they came from the United States, Italy and Spain.

V was pared by 0 bases and J by 1 base, with 12 bases between. The germline gives CDR1 LGHNA, CDR2 YNFKEQ. The CDR3 is made up of 16 amino acids. Methods used by the authors: Counts of nucleated cells, estimated from reference gene primer amplification, were obtained. Profiled with immunoSEQ multiplex PCR; TCRdb holds only in-frame clones, not every one. The V and J calls and the clone size are those of that table, but D and trimming were determined from the DNA. The sample yields just over 70,000 clones, about 80% seen once. The receptor was isolated from an older woman with acute or convalescent COVID-19. Sequencing used peripheral blood. V gene TRBV4-2 combines with J gene TRBJ1-2; TRBD1 is a possible D gene (5 bases). The CDR3, as DNA: TGTGCCAGCAGCCAAGAGACCACAGGTATTAACTATGGCTACACCTTC. This codes for CASSQETTGINYGYTF.